This entry lists 13 T cell receptor beta chains sequenced from one sample in a study of blood T cell repertoires in COVID-19. TCRdb's copy holds only in-frame clones and misses some; the assay was immunoSEQ multiplex PCR. This table has about 230,000 clones, just under 90% appearing once. Source material: PBMCs or T cells enriched from blood (not recorded which). The receptors shown here come from a woman aged 25 to 39 with acute COVID-19.

The gene calls are TRBV11-2 and TRBJ2-3; D gene unclear. Per the germline V gene, CDR1 is SGHAT and CDR2 is FQNNGV. Trimming took off 5 bases at V and 0 bases at J, with 15 bases between the two ends. The CDR3 consists of 16 residues. The CDR3, as DNA: TGTGCCAGCAGCCGCCGCAAAGCACCTAGCACAGATACGCAGTATTTT. Protein: CASSRRKAPSTDTQYF.

The rearrangement links TRBV19 to TRBJ2-1, with D possibly being TRBD1 (6 bases). This CDR3 spans 13 amino acids. CDR1 LNHDA and CDR2 SQIVND come from the germline V gene (reference sequence). The V and J ends lost 6 bases and 8 bases respectively, with 14 bases between them. In nucleotides, the CDR3 is TGTGCCAGTAGCCGGGACACCTGGGATGAGCAGTTCTTC. Translating it yields CASSRDTWDEQFF.

The chain recombines TRBV7-9 with TRBJ2-7; 7 nucleotides match TRBD1. The V gene end was trimmed by 4 bases and the J gene end by 3 bases; junction bases not matched to a gene: 6. The CDR3 runs to 14 residues. CDR1 SEHNR and CDR2 FQNEAQ come from the germline V gene (reference sequence). CDR3 in DNA: TGTGCCAGCAGCTCCGCCCGGGACAGCTACGAGCAGTACTTC. Amino acids: CASSSARDSYEQYF. The full variable domain, with the rest looked up from reference TRBV7-9 and TRBJ2-7, is DTGVSQNPRHKITKRGQNVTFRCDPISEHNRLYWYRQTLGQGPEFLTYFQNEAQLEKSRLLSDRFSAERPKGSFSTLEIQRTEQGDSAMYLCASSSARDSYEQYFGPGTRLTVT.

The chain has TRBV7-8 and TRBJ1-2; D gene ambiguous. V shed 1 base and J shed 8 bases, with 17 bases lying between them. Germline values: CDR1 SGHVS, CDR2 FQNEAQ. CDR3 size: 15 residues. CDR3 sequence: CASSLEGWGGGGYTF. The CDR3 nucleotides are TGTGCCAGCAGCTTAGAGGGTTGGGGAGGTGGCGGCTACACCTTC.

V and J are TRBV3-1 (or the pseudogene TRBV3-2) and TRBJ2-7; the D is unclear. The CDR3 is 15 residues long. Germline CDR1 and CDR2: LGHDT and YNNKEL (reference sequence). Trimming left V 4 bases short and J 1 base short, with 14 bases between. The CDR3, as DNA: TGTGCCAGCAGCCTCGCCTTACAGCCTTCCTACGAGCAGTACTTC. It encodes CASSLALQPSYEQYF.

The sample holds a few counts of this clone. The chain is built from TRBV30 and TRBJ1-2; TRBD1 is a possible D gene (6 bases). The germline V gene encodes CDR1 GTSNPN and CDR2 SVGIG (reference sequence). The CDR3 contains 13 residues. V was shortened by 5 bases and J by 2 bases, with 12 bases between the two germline ends. CDR3 region: CAWSAGDNYGYTF. CDR3 DNA: TGTGCCTGGTCGGCAGGGGACAACTATGGCTACACCTTC.

The chain employs TRBV6-6 and TRBJ2-1; D remains unclear. Germline assignment: CDR1 MNHNY and CDR2 SVGAGI (reference sequence). CDR3 length equals 13 residues. With 5 bases removed from V and 3 bases from J, the gap between germline ends came to 8 bases. The CDR3: CASSDTYYNEQFF. CDR3 bases: TGTGCCAGCAGTGACACATACTACAATGAGCAGTTCTTC.

The chain uses TRBV20-1 and TRBJ1-6; D is ambiguous. V lost 3 bases to trimming and J lost 4 bases, with 7 bases between them. Germline loops: CDR1 DFQATT, CDR2 SNEGSKA (reference sequence). The CDR3 runs 13 residues. CDR3 coding DNA: TGCAGTGCTAGTAGCGCTTATAATTCACCCCTCCACTTT. This gives the protein CSASSAYNSPLHF.

The CDR3 DNA sequence: TGTGCCAGCAGTTTTCGGGGGGCAGGCACTGAAGCTTTCTTT. Translation gives CASSFRGAGTEAFF. J is TRBJ1-1 and V is TRBV27; tentative D call: TRBD1 (6 bases). V was trimmed by 3 bases and J by 4 bases, leaving 12 bases between them. The germline V gene has CDR1 MNHEY and CDR2 SMNVEV (reference sequence). The CDR3 has 14 residues.

This clone has a single count. V gene TRBV27 combines with J gene TRBJ2-2, with a weak D call TRBD2 (8 bases). The ends were cut back, 5 bases at V and 2 bases at J, with 15 bases in the middle. Germline V gives CDR1 MNHEY, CDR2 SMNVEV (reference sequence). This CDR3 is built from 16 residues. Here the CDR3 reads CASSPREGANTGELFF. CDR3 in DNA: TGTGCCAGCAGTCCTCGGGAGGGGGCAAACACCGGGGAGCTGTTTTTT.

The chain combines TRBV9 with TRBJ1-5; unclear D gene. Germline CDR1 and CDR2: SGDLS and YYNGEE. The CDR3 consists of 15 residues. V was cut by 0 bases and J by 4 bases, with 11 bases left in between. The CDR3 sequence is CASSVAGAVNQPQHF. CDR3 in DNA: TGTGCCAGCAGCGTAGCGGGAGCAGTGAATCAGCCCCAGCATTTT.

The V and J genes are TRBV15 and TRBJ1-6; D unclear. This CDR3 is 15 amino acids long. Germline CDR1 LNHNV, CDR2 YYDKDF (reference sequence). Trimming stripped 4 bases from V and 8 bases from J, with 15 bases between. Here the CDR3 reads CATSIDVRSYSPLHF. The CDR3 coding sequence is TGTGCCACCAGCATAGACGTGCGGAGTTATTCACCCCTCCACTTT.

DNA of the CDR3: TGTGCCAGCAGCCGATTCCTTTCGGGACAGAGCAATCAGCCCCAGCATTTT. Translation gives CASSRFLSGQSNQPQHF. This chain connects TRBV7-6 to TRBJ1-5; 7 bases line up with TRBD1. Germline V gives CDR1 SGHVS, CDR2 FNYEAQ. The CDR3 sequence is 17 residues long. V gave up 5 bases and J gave up 1 base; unmatched junction bases: 11.